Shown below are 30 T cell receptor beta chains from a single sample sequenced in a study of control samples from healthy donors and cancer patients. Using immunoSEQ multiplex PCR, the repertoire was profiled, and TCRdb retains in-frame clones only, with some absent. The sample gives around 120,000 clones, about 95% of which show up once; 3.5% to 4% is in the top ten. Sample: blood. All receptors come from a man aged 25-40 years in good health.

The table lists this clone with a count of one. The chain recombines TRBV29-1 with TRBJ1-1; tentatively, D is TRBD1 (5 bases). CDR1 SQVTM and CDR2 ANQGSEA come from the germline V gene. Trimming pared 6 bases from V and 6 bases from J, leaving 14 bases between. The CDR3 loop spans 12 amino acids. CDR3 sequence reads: CSVRRGTAEAFF. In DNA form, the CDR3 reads TGCAGCGTCCGACGGGGGACGGCTGAAGCTTTCTTT.

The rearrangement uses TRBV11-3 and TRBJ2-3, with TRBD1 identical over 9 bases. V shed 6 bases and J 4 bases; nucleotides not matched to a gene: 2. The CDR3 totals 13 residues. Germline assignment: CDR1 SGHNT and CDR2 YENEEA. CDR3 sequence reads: CASRGTGSDTQYF. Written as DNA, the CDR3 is TGTGCCAGCAGGGGGACAGGGTCAGATACGCAGTATTTT.

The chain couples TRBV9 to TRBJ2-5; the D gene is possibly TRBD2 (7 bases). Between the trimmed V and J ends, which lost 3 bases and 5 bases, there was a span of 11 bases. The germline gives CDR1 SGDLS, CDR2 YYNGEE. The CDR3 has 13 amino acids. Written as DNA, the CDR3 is TGTGCCAGCAGCGCGGGGGGCCTGGAGACCCAGTACTTC. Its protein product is CASSAGGLETQYF.

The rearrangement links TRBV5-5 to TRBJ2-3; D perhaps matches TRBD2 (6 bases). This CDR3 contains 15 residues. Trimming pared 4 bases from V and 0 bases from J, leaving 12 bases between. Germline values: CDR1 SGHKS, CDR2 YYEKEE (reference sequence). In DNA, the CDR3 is TGTGCCAGCAGCCCCAGCGGGTTGAGCACAGATACGCAGTATTTT. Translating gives CASSPSGLSTDTQYF.

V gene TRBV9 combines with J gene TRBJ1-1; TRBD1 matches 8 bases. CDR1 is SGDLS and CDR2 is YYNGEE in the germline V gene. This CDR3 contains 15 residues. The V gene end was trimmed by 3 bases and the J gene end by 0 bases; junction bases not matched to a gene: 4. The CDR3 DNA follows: TGTGCCAGCAGCGCACAGGGGGGAGTGAACACTGAAGCTTTCTTT. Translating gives CASSAQGGVNTEAFF.

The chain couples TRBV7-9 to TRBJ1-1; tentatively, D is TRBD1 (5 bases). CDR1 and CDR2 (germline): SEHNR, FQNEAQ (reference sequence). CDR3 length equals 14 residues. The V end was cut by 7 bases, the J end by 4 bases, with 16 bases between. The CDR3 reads CASNSGGTGTEAFF. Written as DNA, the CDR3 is TGTGCCAGCAACTCAGGCGGGACGGGCACTGAAGCTTTCTTT.

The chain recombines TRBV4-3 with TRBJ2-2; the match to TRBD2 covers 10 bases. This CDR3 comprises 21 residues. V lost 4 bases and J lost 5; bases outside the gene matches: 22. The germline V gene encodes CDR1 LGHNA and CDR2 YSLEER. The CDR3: CASSRSIAGGQNKARTGELFF. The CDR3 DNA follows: TGCGCCAGCAGCCGATCCATAGCGGGGGGACAAAATAAAGCGAGGACCGGGGAGCTGTTTTTT.

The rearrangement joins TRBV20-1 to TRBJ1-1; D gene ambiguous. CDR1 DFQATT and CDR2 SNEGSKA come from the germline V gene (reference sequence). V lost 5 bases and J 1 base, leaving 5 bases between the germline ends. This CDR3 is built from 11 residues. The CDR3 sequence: CSAGGNTEAFF. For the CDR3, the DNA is TGCAGTGCTGGAGGGAACACTGAAGCTTTCTTT.

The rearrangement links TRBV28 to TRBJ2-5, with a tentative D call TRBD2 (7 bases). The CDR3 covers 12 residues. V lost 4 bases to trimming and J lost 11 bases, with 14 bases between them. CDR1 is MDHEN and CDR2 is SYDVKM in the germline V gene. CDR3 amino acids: CASSSGGPTQYF. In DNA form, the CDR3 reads TGTGCCAGCAGTTCCGGGGGGCCGACGCAGTACTTC.

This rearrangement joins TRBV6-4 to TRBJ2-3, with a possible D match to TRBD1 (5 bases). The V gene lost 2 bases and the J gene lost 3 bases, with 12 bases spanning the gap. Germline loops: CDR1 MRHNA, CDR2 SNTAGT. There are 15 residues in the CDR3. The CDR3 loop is CASSDGAELTDTQYF. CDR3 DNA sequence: TGTGCCAGCAGTGACGGGGCAGAATTGACAGATACGCAGTATTTT.

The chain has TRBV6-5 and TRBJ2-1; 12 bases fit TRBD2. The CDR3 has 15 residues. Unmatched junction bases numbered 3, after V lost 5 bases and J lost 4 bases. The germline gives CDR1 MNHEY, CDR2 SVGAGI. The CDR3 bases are TGTGCCAGCAGTCCTAGCGGGGGGGCATACAATGAGCAGTTCTTC. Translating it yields CASSPSGGAYNEQFF.

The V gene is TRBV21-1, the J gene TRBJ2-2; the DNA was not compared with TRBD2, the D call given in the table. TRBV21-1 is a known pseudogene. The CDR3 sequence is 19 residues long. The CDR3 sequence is CASSSNILAGASSGGELFF. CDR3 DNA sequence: TGTGCCAGCAGCTCAAATATACTAGCGGGGGCATCCTCAGGCGGGGAGCTGTTTTTT.

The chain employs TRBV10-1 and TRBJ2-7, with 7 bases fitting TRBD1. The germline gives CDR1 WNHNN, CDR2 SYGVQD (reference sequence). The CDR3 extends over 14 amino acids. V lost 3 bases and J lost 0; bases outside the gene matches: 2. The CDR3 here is CASSENRGSYEQYF. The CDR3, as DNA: TGCGCCAGCAGTGAAAACAGGGGCTCCTACGAGCAGTACTTC.

The DNA for the CDR3 is TGTGCCAGCAGTTACAGCGGGAAGAGACAAGAGACCCAGTACTTC. It translates to CASSYSGKRQETQYF. The V gene is TRBV6-5, the J gene TRBJ2-5; the match to TRBD2 covers 7 bases. CDR1 and CDR2 from the germline V gene are MNHEY and SVGAGI. The CDR3 loop spans 15 amino acids. V lost 2 bases, J lost 2 bases, and 5 bases stayed unmatched.

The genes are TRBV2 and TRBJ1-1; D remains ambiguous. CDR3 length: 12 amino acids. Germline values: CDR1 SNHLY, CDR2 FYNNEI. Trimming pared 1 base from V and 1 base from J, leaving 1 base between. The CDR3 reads CASSEENTEAFF. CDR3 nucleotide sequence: TGTGCCAGCAGTGAAGAGAACACTGAAGCTTTCTTT.

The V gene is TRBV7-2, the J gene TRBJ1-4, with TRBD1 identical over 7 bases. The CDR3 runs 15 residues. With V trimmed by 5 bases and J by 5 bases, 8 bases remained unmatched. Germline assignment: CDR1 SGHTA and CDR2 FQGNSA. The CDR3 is CASSPWGQKNEKLFF. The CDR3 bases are TGTGCCAGCAGCCCCTGGGGACAGAAAAATGAAAAACTGTTTTTT.

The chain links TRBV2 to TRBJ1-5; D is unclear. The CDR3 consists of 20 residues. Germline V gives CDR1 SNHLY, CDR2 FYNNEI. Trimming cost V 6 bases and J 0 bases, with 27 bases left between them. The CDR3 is CASSELDGHHLSYSNQPQHF. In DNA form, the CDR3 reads TGTGCCAGCAGCGAGTTGGACGGCCACCACCTCTCGTATAGCAATCAGCCCCAGCATTTT.

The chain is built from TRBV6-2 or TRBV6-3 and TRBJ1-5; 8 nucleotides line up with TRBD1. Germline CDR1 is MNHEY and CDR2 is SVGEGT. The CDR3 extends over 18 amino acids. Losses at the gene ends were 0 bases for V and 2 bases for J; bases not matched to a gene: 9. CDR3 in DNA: TGTGCCAGCAGTTACTCCGGGGACAGGTTAAGGGGCAATCAGCCCCAGCATTTT. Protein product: CASSYSGDRLRGNQPQHF.

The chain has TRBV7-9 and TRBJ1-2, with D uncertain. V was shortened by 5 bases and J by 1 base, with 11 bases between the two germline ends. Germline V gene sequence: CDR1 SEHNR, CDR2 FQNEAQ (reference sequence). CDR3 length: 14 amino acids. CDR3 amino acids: CASSQVTFNYGYTF. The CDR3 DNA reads TGTGCCAGCAGCCAGGTGACCTTTAACTATGGCTACACCTTC.

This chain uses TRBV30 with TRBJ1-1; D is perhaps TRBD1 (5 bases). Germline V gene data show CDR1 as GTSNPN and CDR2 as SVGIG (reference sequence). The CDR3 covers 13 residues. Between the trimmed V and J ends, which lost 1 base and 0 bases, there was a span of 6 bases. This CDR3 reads CAWSAQVNTEAFF. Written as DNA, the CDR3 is TGTGCCTGGAGTGCACAGGTGAACACTGAAGCTTTCTTT.

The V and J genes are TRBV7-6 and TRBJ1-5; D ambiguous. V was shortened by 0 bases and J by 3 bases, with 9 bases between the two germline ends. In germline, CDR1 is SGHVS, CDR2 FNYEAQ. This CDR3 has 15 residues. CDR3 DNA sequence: TGTGCCAGCAGCTTAGCCCCGGATGTCAATCAGCCCCAGCATTTT. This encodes CASSLAPDVNQPQHF.

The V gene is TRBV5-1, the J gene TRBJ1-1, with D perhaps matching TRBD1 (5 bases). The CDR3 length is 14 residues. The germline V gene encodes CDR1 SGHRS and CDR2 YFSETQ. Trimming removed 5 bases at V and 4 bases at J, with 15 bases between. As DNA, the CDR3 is TGCGCCAGCAGGCCGACAGTGTCGGGCACTGAAGCTTTCTTT. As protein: CASRPTVSGTEAFF.

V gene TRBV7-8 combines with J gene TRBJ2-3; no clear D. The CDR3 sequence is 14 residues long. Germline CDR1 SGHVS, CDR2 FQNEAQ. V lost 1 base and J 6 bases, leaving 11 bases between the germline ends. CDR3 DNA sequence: TGTGCCAGCAGCTTAGGCCCCCGTGGGGATACGCAGTATTTT. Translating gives CASSLGPRGDTQYF.

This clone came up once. CDR3 sequence (DNA): TGTGCCAGCAGCTTGGTGGCACTTGACGGCCTACGCACTGAGCAGTACTTC. This gives the protein CASSLVALDGLRTEQYF. This chain joins TRBV5-5 and TRBJ2-7; D is uncertain. Per germline, CDR1 SGHKS and CDR2 YYEKEE (reference sequence). The CDR3 is 17 amino acids. V was shortened by 0 bases and J by 7 bases, with 23 bases between the two germline ends.

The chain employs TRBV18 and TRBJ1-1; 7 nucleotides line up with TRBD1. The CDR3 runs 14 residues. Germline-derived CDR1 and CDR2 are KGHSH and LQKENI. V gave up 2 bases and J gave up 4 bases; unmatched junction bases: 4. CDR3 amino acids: CASSPAGGGTEAFF. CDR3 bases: TGTGCCAGCTCACCAGCAGGGGGGGGCACTGAAGCTTTCTTT.

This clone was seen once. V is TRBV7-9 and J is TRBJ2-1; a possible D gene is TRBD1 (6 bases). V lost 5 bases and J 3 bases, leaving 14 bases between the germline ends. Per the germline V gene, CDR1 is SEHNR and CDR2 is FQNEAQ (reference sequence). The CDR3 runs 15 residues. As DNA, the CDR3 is TGTGCCAGCAGCCTATGGACAGATTACTACAATGAGCAGTTCTTC. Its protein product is CASSLWTDYYNEQFF.

The CDR3 DNA reads as TGTGCCAGCAGCCCCGGGACAGTTTACACCGGGGAGCTGTTTTTT. Translated, it gives CASSPGTVYTGELFF. The genes are TRBV3-1 (or the pseudogene TRBV3-2) and TRBJ2-2, with 7 nucleotides matching TRBD1. The CDR3 is made up of 15 amino acids. The germline CDR1 and CDR2 sequences are LGHDT and YNNKEL (reference sequence). J lost 3 bases, V lost 4 bases, and 5 bases had no gene match.

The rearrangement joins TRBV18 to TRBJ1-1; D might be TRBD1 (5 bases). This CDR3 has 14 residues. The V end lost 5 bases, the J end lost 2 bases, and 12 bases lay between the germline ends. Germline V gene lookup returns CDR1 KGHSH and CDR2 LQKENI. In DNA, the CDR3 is TGTGCCAGCTCATCCGGGACCCTTAACACTGAAGCTTTCTTT. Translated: CASSSGTLNTEAFF.

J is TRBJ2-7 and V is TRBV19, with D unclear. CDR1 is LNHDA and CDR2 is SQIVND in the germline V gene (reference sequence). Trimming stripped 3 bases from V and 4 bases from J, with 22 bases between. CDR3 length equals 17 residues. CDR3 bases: TGTGCCAGTAGTATCGACTCACCCTCATACCAAGGTTACGAGCAGTACTTC. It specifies CASSIDSPSYQGYEQYF.

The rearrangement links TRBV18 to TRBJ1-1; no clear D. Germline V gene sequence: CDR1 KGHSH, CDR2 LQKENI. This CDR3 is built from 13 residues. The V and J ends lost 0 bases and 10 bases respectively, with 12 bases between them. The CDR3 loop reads CASSPPLRGTAFF. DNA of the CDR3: TGTGCCAGCTCACCACCGTTGCGGGGAACAGCTTTCTTT.